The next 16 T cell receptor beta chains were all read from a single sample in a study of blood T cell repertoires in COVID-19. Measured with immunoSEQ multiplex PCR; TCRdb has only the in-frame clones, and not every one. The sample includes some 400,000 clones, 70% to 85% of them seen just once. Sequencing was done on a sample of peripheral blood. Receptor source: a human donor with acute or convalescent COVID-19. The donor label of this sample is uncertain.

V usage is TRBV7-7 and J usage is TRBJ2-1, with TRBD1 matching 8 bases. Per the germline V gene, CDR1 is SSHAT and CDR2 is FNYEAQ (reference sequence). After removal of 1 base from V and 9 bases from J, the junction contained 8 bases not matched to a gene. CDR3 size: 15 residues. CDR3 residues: CASSLGTGQLTEQFF. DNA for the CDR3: TGTGCCAGCAGCTTAGGGACAGGGCAATTGACTGAGCAGTTCTTC.

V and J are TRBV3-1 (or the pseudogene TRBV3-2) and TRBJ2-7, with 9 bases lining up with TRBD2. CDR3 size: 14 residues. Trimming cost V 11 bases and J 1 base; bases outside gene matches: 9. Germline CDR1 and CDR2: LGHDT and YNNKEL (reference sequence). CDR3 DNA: TGTGCCGGAAAAGAGCGGGAGGAGTCCTACGAGCAGTACTTC. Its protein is CAGKEREESYEQYF.

The CDR3 region is CASSLVRSFETRQETQYF. In DNA form, the CDR3 reads TGTGCCAGCAGCTTAGTAAGGAGTTTTGAGACTAGGCAAGAGACCCAGTACTTC. V usage is TRBV7-6 and J usage is TRBJ2-5; D is possibly TRBD2 (6 bases). CDR1 is SGHVS, CDR2 FNYEAQ, per germline. Trimming removed 1 base at V and 2 bases at J, with 20 bases between. This CDR3 region has 18 residues.

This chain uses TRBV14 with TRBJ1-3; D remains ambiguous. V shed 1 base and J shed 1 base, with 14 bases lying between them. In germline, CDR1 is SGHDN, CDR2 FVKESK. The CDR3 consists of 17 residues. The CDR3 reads CASSQGVRVASGNTIYF. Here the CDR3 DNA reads TGTGCCAGCAGCCAAGGGGTGAGGGTTGCTTCTGGAAACACCATATATTTT.

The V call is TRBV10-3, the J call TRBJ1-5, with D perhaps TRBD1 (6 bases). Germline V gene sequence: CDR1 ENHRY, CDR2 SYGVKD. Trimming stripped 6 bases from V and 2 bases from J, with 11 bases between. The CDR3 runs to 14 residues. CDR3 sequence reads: CAISNRERNQPQHF. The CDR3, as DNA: TGTGCCATCAGCAACAGGGAGCGCAATCAGCCCCAGCATTTT.

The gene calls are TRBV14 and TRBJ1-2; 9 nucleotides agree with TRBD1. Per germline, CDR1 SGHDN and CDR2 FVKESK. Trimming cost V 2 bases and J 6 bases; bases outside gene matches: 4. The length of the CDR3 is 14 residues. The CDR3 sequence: CASSQTGGFHGYTF. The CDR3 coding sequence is TGTGCCAGCAGCCAAACAGGGGGCTTTCATGGCTACACCTTC.

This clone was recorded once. CDR3 sequence reads: CATSRDRTSGGWTQYF. CDR3 coding DNA: TGTGCCACCAGCAGAGATCGTACTAGCGGGGGTTGGACCCAGTACTTC. This chain links TRBV15 with TRBJ2-5; 11 bases line up with TRBD2. CDR1 and CDR2 (germline): LNHNV, YYDKDF (reference sequence). This CDR3 has 16 amino acids. The V gene end was trimmed by 0 bases and the J gene end by 7 bases; junction bases not matched to a gene: 7.

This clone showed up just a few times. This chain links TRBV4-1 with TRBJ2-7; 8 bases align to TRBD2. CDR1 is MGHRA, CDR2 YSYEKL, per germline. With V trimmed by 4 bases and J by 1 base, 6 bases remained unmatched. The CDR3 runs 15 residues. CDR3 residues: CASSPGLAQSYEQYF. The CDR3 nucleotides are TGCGCCAGCAGCCCTGGACTAGCTCAGTCCTACGAGCAGTACTTC.

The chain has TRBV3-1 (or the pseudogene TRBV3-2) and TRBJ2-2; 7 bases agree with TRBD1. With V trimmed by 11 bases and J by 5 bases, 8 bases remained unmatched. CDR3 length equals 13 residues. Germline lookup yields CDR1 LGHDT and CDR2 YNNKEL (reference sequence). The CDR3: CAHRGRGTGELFF. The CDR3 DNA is TGTGCCCACCGTGGCAGGGGGACCGGGGAGCTGTTTTTT.

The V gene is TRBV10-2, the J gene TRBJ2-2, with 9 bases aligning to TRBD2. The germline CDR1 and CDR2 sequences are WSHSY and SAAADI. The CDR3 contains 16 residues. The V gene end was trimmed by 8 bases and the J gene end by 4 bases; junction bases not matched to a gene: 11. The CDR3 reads CASWGGGRAPTGELFF. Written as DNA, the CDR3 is TGCGCCAGCTGGGGGGGCGGGAGGGCCCCCACCGGGGAGCTGTTTTTT.

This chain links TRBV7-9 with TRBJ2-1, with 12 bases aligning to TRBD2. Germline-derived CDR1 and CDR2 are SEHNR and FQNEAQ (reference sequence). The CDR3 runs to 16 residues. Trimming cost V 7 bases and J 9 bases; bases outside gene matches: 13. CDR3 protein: CASTKATSGGRGEQFF. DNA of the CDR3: TGTGCCAGCACCAAGGCGACTAGCGGGGGTCGGGGTGAGCAGTTCTTC.

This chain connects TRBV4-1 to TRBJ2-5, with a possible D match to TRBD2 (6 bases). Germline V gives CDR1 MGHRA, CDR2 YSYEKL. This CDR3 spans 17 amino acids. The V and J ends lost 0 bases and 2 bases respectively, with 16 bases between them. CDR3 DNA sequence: TGCGCCAGCAGCCAAGATCAGGAAACTAGCAGACAAGAGACCCAGTACTTC. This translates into CASSQDQETSRQETQYF.

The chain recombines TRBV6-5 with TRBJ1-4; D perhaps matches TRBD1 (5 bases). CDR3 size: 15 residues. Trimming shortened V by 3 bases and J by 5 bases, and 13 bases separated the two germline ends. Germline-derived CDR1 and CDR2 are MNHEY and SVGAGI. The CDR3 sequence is CASSYLAGRNEKLFF. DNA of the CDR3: TGTGCCAGCAGTTATTTAGCGGGGCGGAATGAAAAACTGTTTTTT.

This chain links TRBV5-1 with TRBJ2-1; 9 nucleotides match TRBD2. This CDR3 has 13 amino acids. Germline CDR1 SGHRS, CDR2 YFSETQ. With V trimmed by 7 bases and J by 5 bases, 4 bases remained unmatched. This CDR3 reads CASGIAGDNEQFF. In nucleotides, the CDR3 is TGCGCCAGCGGGATAGCGGGGGACAATGAGCAGTTCTTC.

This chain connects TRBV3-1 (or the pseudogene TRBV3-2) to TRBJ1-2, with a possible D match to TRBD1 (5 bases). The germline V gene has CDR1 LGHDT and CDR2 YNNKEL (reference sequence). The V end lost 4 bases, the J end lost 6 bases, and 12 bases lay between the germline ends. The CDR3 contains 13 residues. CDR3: CASSRGDPDGYTF. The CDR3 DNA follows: TGTGCCAGCAGCCGGGGGGACCCCGATGGCTACACCTTC.

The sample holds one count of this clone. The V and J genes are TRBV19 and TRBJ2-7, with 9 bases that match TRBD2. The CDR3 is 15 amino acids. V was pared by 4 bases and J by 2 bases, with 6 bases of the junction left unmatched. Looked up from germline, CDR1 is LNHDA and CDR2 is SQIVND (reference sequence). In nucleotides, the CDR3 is TGTGCCAGTAGTAAACCGGGACTAGCACCCTACGAGCAGTACTTC. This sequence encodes CASSKPGLAPYEQYF.